The 23 T cell receptor beta chains below come from one sample, sequenced in a study of beta chain features in type 1 diabetes. The whole isolated RNA underwent reverse transcription, so sequencing captured expressed TCRB transcripts. The assay was immunoSEQ multiplex PCR, and TCRdb's table has in-frame clones only and misses some. Of some 410,000 clones in the sample, approximately 10% were seen once. The specimen was naive CD4+ T cells from blood. These receptors all stem from a young woman in good health.

This chain connects TRBV4-2 to TRBJ2-3; TRBD2 aligns across 14 bases. This CDR3 is built from 16 residues. The V and J ends lost 3 bases and 4 bases, in that order; junction bases with no gene match: 3. Germline V gene data show CDR1 as LGHNA and CDR2 as YNFKEQ. In DNA form, the CDR3 reads TGTGCCAGCAGCCAGGGGACTAGCGGGGGCTCAGATACGCAGTATTTT. Translating it yields CASSQGTSGGSDTQYF.

This sequence joins TRBV7-9 and TRBJ1-1; D gene unclear. Germline values: CDR1 SEHNR, CDR2 FQNEAQ (reference sequence). The CDR3 extends over 13 amino acids. The ends were cut back, 5 bases at V and 1 base at J, with 8 bases in the middle. Here the CDR3 reads CASSGRRNTEAFF. CDR3 DNA sequence: TGTGCCAGCAGCGGACGGAGGAACACTGAAGCTTTCTTT.

This chain connects TRBV7-8 to TRBJ1-1; D is possibly TRBD1 (5 bases). CDR1 SGHVS and CDR2 FQNEAQ come from the germline V gene. The ends were cut back, 5 bases at V and 0 bases at J, with 10 bases in the middle. This CDR3 contains 14 residues. CDR3 amino acids: CASSLRQLNTEAFF. CDR3 nucleotides: TGTGCCAGCAGCCTCAGACAGCTGAACACTGAAGCTTTCTTT.

The chain couples TRBV13 to TRBJ2-7, with D uncertain. This CDR3 spans 11 amino acids. With 6 bases removed from V and 6 bases from J, the gap between germline ends came to 9 bases. From germline, CDR1 is PRHDT and CDR2 FYEKMQ (reference sequence). For the CDR3, the DNA is TGTGCCAGCAGTGAGTCTTCCGAGCAGTACTTC. This encodes CASSESSEQYF. The full variable domain, with the rest looked up from reference TRBV13 and TRBJ2-7, is AAGVIQSPRHLIKEKRETATLKCYPIPRHDTVYWYQQGPGQDPQFLISFYEKMQSDKGSIPDRFSAQQFSDYHSELNMSSLELGDSALYFCASSESSEQYFGPGTRLTVT.

This sequence joins TRBV9 and TRBJ2-5; the match to TRBD2 covers 10 bases. The CDR3 length is 16 residues. Trimming took 0 bases from V and 5 from J; bases not matched to a gene: 7. CDR1 is SGDLS, CDR2 YYNGEE, per germline. CDR3 nucleotides: TGTGCCAGCAGCGTAGCTAGCGGGAGCTCCCCGGAGACCCAGTACTTC. Encoded protein: CASSVASGSSPETQYF.

This clone was found a few times. V gene TRBV11-2 combines with J gene TRBJ2-5; 7 bases match TRBD2. With 0 bases clipped from V and 4 bases from J, the junction kept 11 bases outside the gene matches. Germline CDR1 and CDR2: SGHAT and FQNNGV. This CDR3 is built from 17 residues. Here the CDR3 reads CASSLDFLAGVSETQYF. In nucleotides, the CDR3 is TGTGCCAGCAGCTTAGATTTTTTGGCGGGAGTGTCAGAGACCCAGTACTTC.

The chain uses TRBV7-9 and TRBJ1-1; maybe TRBD1 (6 bases). Per germline, CDR1 SEHNR and CDR2 FQNEAQ (reference sequence). CDR3 length equals 15 residues. V dropped 8 bases and J dropped 1 base, with 17 bases sitting between them. CDR3 protein: CASLQRGTANTEAFF. The CDR3, as DNA: TGTGCCAGCCTCCAAAGGGGGACGGCGAACACTGAAGCTTTCTTT. The full variable domain, with the rest looked up from reference TRBV7-9 and TRBJ1-1, is DTGVSQNPRHKITKRGQNVTFRCDPISEHNRLYWYRQTLGQGPEFLTYFQNEAQLEKSRLLSDRFSAERPKGSFSTLEIQRTEQGDSAMYLCASLQRGTANTEAFFGQGTRLTVV.

This clone was counted a few times. The chain joins TRBV18 to TRBJ2-7; the match to TRBD2 covers 10 bases. Germline V gene sequence: CDR1 KGHSH, CDR2 LQKENI. V lost 6 bases and J lost 4; bases outside the gene matches: 9. There are 15 residues in the CDR3. The CDR3 protein is CASSPGLAGDYEQYF. The CDR3 region has the DNA TGTGCCAGCTCCCCGGGGCTAGCGGGAGATTACGAGCAGTACTTC. The variable domain in full, with the rest retrieved from reference TRBV18 and TRBJ2-7, is NAGVMQNPRHLVRRRGQEARLRCSPMKGHSHVYWYRQLPEEGLKFMVYLQKENIIDESGMPKERFSAEFPKEGPSILRIQQVVRGDSAAYFCASSPGLAGDYEQYFGPGTRLTVT.

This chain links TRBV23-1 with TRBJ1-2, with 7 bases matching TRBD1. TRBV23-1 is filed as an ORF, its function uncertain. The CDR3 runs 17 residues. V lost 3 bases and J lost 0; bases outside the gene matches: 10. The CDR3 DNA reads as TGCGCCAGCAGTCAGGCCCGGACAGGTACCGCTAACTATGGCTACACCTTC. Translating it yields CASSQARTGTANYGYTF.

The chain combines TRBV6-5 with TRBJ1-1; no clear D. The CDR3 length is 13 residues. Germline CDR1 MNHEY, CDR2 SVGAGI. V lost 7 bases, J lost 2 bases, and 11 bases lay in between. The CDR3 DNA is TGTGCCAGCACGGTAGGGTTCAACACTGAAGCTTTCTTT. Translated, it gives CASTVGFNTEAFF.

This rearrangement joins TRBV2 to TRBJ2-1, with TRBD1 matching 8 bases. Per the germline V gene, CDR1 is SNHLY and CDR2 is FYNNEI. V lost 3 bases, J lost 13 bases, and 8 bases stayed unmatched. The CDR3 length is 13 residues. The CDR3 loop reads CASSEGQEILQFF. In DNA form, the CDR3 reads TGTGCCAGCAGTGAGGGACAGGAGATTTTACAGTTCTTC.

V and J are TRBV20-1 and TRBJ2-1; D is uncertain. Trimming pared 3 bases from V and 6 bases from J, leaving 6 bases between. Germline CDR1 and CDR2: DFQATT and SNEGSKA (reference sequence). The CDR3 extends over 11 amino acids. The CDR3 sequence is CSASRSNEQFF. The CDR3 region has the DNA TGCAGTGCTAGTCGTAGCAATGAGCAGTTCTTC.

The chain carries TRBV25-1 and TRBJ1-1; no reliable D call. Germline loops: CDR1 MGHDK, CDR2 SYGVNS. The ends were cut back, 3 bases at V and 3 bases at J, with 8 bases in the middle. The CDR3 covers 13 residues. The CDR3 sequence is CASSEVSDTEAFF. CDR3 sequence (DNA): TGTGCCAGCAGTGAGGTCTCGGACACTGAAGCTTTCTTT.

This clone was counted only a few times. One end of the junction fails to match germline, which may point to a read error. The chain has TRBV2 and TRBJ2-7; 9 bases match TRBD1. Germline CDR1 reads SNHLY; CDR2 reads FYNNEI. CDR3 size: 13 residues. For the CDR3, the DNA is TGTGCCAGCAGTTTAACGGACAGGGGAGGATACGACTTC. Translation gives CASSLTDRGGYDF.

This clone occurred a few times. This chain uses TRBV29-1 with TRBJ1-2, with 7 nucleotides matching TRBD1. Germline assignment: CDR1 SQVTM and CDR2 ANQGSEA. CDR3 length: 15 residues. V was clipped by 3 bases and J by 5 bases; unmatched bases: 12. The CDR3 sequence is CSVDDTGVILYGYTF. The CDR3 DNA sequence: TGCAGCGTTGATGATACAGGGGTCATCCTTTATGGCTACACCTTC.

The chain couples TRBV15 to TRBJ2-5; a possible D gene is TRBD1 (6 bases). The CDR3 sequence is 13 residues long. Germline-derived CDR1 and CDR2 are LNHNV and YYDKDF (reference sequence). Trimming removed 3 bases from V and 7 bases from J, with 12 bases in between. The CDR3 DNA is TGTGCCACCAGCAGGGTGGACAGTCGGACCCAGTACTTC. Residues: CATSRVDSRTQYF.

The chain couples TRBV7-2 to TRBJ2-7; D uncertain. Germline V gene sequence: CDR1 SGHTA, CDR2 FQGNSA. V shed 5 bases and J shed 1 base, with 9 bases lying between them. This CDR3 is built from 13 residues. CDR3 in DNA: TGTGCCAGCAGCCGACTGGAGTCCTACGAGCAGTACTTC. Protein sequence: CASSRLESYEQYF.

This chain joins TRBV5-1 and TRBJ2-1; D is perhaps TRBD1 or TRBD2 (5 bases each). CDR1 is SGHRS, CDR2 YFSETQ, per germline. The V end lost 4 bases, the J end lost 4 bases, and 18 bases lay between the germline ends. The CDR3 is 16 residues long. The CDR3 DNA follows: TGCGCCAGCAGCCCGACCGGGACGGGGTCGTACAATGAGCAGTTCTTC. It codes for CASSPTGTGSYNEQFF.

The chain combines TRBV5-1 with TRBJ2-1; the D gene is possibly TRBD2 (5 bases). CDR1 and CDR2 (germline): SGHRS, YFSETQ. V lost 0 bases, J lost 8 bases, and 18 bases lay in between. The CDR3 contains 16 residues. The CDR3 DNA follows: TGCGCCAGCAGCTTGGCCGAGGCGGGCACACACGATGAGCAGTTCTTC. This codes for CASSLAEAGTHDEQFF.

This chain connects TRBV7-6 to TRBJ2-4, with 9 bases matching TRBD1. CDR1 is SGHVS and CDR2 is FNYEAQ in the germline V gene. This CDR3 contains 17 residues. The trim removed 5 bases at V and 1 base at J, leaving 9 bases unmatched. The chain's CDR3 is CASSPHPGQGAKNIQYF. CDR3 coding DNA: TGTGCCAGCAGCCCTCACCCGGGACAGGGTGCCAAAAACATTCAGTACTTC.

A few counts support this clone. The rearrangement links TRBV7-6 to TRBJ2-5; D is uncertain. Trimming cost V 1 base and J 5 bases, with 5 bases left between them. The CDR3 contains 12 residues. Germline CDR1 is SGHVS and CDR2 is FNYEAQ. The CDR3 reads CASSLGVETQYF. CDR3 in DNA: TGTGCCAGCAGCTTAGGGGTGGAGACCCAGTACTTC. Full variable domain (rest looked up from reference TRBV7-6 and TRBJ2-5): GAGVSQSPRYKVTKRGQDVALRCDPISGHVSLYWYRQALGQGPEFLTYFNYEAQQDKSGLPNDRFSAERPEGSISTLTIQRTEQRDSAMYRCASSLGVETQYFGPGTRLLVL.

This clone was counted only a few times. Distinct nucleotide sequences in the sample also encode this CDR3. This sequence joins TRBV7-2 and TRBJ2-7; a possible D gene is TRBD2 (6 bases). CDR3 length equals 16 residues. V lost 1 base and J 2 bases, leaving 15 bases between the germline ends. Germline lookup yields CDR1 SGHTA and CDR2 FQGNSA. CDR3 in amino acids: CASSLGPPSEAYEQYF. The CDR3 nucleotides read TGTGCCAGCAGCTTAGGTCCCCCTAGCGAGGCCTACGAGCAGTACTTC.

This clone turned up a few times. The gene calls are TRBV7-9 and TRBJ2-3, with D maybe TRBD2 (5 bases). Trimming removed 2 bases from V and 2 bases from J, with 14 bases in between. The CDR3 has 16 amino acids. CDR1 SEHNR and CDR2 FQNEAQ come from the germline V gene (reference sequence). CDR3 loop: CASSLPPERNTDTQYF. CDR3 nucleotide sequence: TGTGCCAGCAGCTTACCACCCGAGCGGAACACAGATACGCAGTATTTT.